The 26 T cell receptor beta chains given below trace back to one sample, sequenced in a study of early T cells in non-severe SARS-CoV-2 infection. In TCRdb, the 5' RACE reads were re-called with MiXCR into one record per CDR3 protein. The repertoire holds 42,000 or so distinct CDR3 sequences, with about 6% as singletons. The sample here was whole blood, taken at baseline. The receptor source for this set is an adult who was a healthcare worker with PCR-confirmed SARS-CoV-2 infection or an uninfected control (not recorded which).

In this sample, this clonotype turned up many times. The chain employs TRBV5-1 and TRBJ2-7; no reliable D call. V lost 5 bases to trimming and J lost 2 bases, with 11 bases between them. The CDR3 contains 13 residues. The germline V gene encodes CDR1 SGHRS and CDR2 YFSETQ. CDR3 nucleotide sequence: TGCGCCAGCAGTACCGGGCCAACCTACGAGCAGTACTTC. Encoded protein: CASSTGPTYEQYF.

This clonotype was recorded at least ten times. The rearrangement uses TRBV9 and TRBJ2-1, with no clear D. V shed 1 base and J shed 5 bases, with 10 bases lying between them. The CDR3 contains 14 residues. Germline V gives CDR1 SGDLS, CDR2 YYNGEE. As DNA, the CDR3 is TGTGCCAGCAGCGTATGGGTATACAACAATGAGCAGTTCTTC. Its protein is CASSVWVYNNEQFF.

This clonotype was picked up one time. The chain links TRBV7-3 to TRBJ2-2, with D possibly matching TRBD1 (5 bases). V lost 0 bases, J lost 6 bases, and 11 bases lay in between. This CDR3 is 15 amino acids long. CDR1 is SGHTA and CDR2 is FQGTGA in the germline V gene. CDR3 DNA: TGTGCCAGCAGCTTAACAGGGGCGCTTGCCGGGGAGCTGTTTTTT. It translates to CASSLTGALAGELFF.

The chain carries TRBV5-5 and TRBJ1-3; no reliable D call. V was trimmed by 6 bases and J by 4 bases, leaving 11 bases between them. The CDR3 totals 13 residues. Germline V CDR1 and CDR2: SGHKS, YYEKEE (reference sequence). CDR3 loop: CASTPTKGNTIYF. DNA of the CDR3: TGTGCCAGCACCCCGACGAAGGGAAACACCATATATTTT.

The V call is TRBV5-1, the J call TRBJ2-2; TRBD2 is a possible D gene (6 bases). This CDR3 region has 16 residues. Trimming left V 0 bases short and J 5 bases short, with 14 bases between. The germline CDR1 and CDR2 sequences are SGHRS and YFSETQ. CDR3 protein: CASSLVAVRGTGELFF. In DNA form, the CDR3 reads TGCGCCAGCAGCTTGGTGGCCGTCCGGGGGACCGGGGAGCTGTTTTTT.

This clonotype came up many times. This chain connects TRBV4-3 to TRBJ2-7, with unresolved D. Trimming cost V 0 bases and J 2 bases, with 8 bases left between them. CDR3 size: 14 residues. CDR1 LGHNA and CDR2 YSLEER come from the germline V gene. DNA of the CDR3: TGCGCCAGCAGCCAAGAGCGAAGTACCTACGAGCAGTACTTC. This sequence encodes CASSQERSTYEQYF.

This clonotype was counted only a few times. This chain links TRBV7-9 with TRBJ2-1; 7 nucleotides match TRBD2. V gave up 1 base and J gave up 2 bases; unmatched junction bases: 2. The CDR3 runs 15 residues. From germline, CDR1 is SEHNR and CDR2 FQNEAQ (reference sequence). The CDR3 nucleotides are TGTGCCAGCAGCTTAGGGGAGGGGCCCTACAATGAGCAGTTCTTC. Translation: CASSLGEGPYNEQFF.

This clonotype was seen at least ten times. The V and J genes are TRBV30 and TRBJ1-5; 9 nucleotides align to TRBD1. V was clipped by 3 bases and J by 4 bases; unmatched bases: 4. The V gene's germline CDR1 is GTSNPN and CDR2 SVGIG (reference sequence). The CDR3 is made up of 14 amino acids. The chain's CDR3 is CAWSPDRGNQPQHF. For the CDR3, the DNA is TGTGCCTGGAGCCCGGACAGGGGAAATCAGCCCCAGCATTTT.

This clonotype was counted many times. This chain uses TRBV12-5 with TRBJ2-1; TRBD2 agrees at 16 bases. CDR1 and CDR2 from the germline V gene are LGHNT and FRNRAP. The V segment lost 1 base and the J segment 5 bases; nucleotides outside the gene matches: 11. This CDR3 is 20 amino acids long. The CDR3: CASGLALPGLAGGPHNEQFF. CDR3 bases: TGTGCTAGTGGTTTGGCCCTACCGGGACTAGCGGGGGGGCCCCACAATGAGCAGTTCTTC.

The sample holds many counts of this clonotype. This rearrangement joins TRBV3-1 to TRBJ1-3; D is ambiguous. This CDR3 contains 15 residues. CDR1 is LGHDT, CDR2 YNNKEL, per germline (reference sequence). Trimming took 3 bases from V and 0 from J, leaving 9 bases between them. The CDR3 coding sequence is TGTGCCAGCAGCCACGGACTCCACTCTGGAAACACCATATATTTT. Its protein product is CASSHGLHSGNTIYF.

The CDR3: CASSLPWRGPASWFF. The CDR3 DNA sequence: TGTGCCAGCAGTTTACCCTGGAGGGGTCCCGCAAGTTGGTTCTTC. This chain uses TRBV28 with TRBJ2-1, with D tentatively TRBD2 (6 bases). Germline-derived CDR1 and CDR2 are MDHEN and SYDVKM. Trimming pared 2 bases from V and 15 bases from J, leaving 23 bases between. This CDR3 comprises 15 residues. Filled out from reference TRBV28 and TRBJ2-1, the complete variable domain reads DVKVTQSSRYLVKRTGEKVFLECVQDMDHENMFWYRQDPGLGLRLIYFSYDVKMKEKGDIPEGYSVSREKKERFSLILESASTNQTSMYLCASSLPWRGPASWFFGPGTRLTVL.

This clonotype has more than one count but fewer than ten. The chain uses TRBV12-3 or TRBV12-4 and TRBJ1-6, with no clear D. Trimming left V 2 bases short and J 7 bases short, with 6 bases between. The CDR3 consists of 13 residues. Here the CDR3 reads CASSLTDNSPLHF. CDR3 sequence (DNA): TGTGCCAGCAGTTTAACAGACAATTCACCCCTCCACTTT.

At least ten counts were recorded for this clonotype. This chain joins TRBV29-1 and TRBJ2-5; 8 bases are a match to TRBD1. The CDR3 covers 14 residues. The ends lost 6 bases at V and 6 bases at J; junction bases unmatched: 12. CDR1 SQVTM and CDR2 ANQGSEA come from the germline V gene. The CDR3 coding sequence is TGCAGCGTCGGAGGTCATCAGGGGGCGCAGACCCAGTACTTC. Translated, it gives CSVGGHQGAQTQYF. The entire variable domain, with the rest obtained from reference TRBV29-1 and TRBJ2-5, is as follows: SAVISQKPSRDICQRGTSLTIQCQVDSQVTMMFWYRQQPGQSLTLIATANQGSEATYESGFVIDKFPISRPNLTFSTLTVSNMSPEDSSIYLCSVGGHQGAQTQYFGPGTRLLVL.

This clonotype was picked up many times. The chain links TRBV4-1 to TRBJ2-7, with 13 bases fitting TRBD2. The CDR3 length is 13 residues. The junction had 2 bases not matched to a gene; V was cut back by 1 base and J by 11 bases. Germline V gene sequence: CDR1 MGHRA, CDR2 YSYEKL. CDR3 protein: CASSQATSGGKYF. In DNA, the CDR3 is TGCGCCAGCAGCCAAGCGACTAGCGGGGGGAAGTACTTC.

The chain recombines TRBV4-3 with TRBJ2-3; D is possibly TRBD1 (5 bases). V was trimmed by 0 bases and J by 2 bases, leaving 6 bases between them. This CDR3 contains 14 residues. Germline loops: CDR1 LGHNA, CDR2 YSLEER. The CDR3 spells CASSQDRVTDTQYF. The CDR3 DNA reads TGCGCCAGCAGCCAAGACAGGGTCACAGATACGCAGTATTTT.

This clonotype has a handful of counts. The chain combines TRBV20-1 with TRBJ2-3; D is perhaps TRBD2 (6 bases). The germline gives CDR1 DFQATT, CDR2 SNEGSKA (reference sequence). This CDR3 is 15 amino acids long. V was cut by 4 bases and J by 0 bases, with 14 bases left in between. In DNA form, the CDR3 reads TGCAGTGCTACTCGGACTATAGTTAGCACAGATACGCAGTATTTT. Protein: CSATRTIVSTDTQYF.

The CDR3 nucleotides are TGCAGCGTTGAAGATGGGCAGGGTCTGGACTACGAGCAGTACTTC. Translating it yields CSVEDGQGLDYEQYF. This rearrangement joins TRBV29-1 to TRBJ2-7; the D gene is possibly TRBD1 (5 bases). The germline V gene encodes CDR1 SQVTM and CDR2 ANQGSEA. V shed 0 bases and J shed 3 bases, with 15 bases lying between them. The CDR3 is made up of 15 amino acids.

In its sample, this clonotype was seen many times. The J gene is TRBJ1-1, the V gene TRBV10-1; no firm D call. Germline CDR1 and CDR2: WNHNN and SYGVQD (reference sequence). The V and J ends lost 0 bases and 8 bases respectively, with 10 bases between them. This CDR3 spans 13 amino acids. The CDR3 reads CASSESKGPEAFF. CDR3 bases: TGCGCCAGCAGTGAGTCGAAAGGTCCCGAAGCTTTCTTT.

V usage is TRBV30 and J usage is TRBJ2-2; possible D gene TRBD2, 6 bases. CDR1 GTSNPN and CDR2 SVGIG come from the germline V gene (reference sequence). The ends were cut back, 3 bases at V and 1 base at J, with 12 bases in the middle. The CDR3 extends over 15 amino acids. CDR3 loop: CAWRSPGLNTGELFF. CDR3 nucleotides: TGTGCCTGGAGGTCACCGGGACTGAACACCGGGGAGCTGTTTTTT.

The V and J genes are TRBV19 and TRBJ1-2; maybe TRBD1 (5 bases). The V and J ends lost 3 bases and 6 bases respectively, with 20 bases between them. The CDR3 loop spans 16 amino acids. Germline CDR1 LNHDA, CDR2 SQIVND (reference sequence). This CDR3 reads CASSIGPGTDADGYTF. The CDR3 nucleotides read TGTGCCAGTAGTATCGGCCCGGGGACGGATGCGGATGGCTACACCTTC. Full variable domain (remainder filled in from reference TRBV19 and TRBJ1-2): DGGITQSPKYLFRKEGQNVTLSCEQNLNHDAMYWYRQDPGQGLRLIYYSQIVNDFQKGDIAEGYSVSREKKESFPLTVTSAQKNPTAFYLCASSIGPGTDADGYTFGSGTRLTVV.

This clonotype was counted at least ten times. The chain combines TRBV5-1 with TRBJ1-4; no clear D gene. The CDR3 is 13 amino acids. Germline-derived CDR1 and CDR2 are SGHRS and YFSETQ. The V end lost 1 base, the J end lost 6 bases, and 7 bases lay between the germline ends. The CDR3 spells CASSLRTDEKLFF. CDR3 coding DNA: TGCGCCAGCAGCTTGCGAACAGATGAAAAACTGTTTTTT.

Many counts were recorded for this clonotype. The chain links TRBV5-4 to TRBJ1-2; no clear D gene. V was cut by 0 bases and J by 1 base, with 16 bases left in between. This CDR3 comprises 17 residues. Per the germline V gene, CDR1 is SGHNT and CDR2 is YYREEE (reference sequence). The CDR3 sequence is CASSLAGRERFNYGYTF. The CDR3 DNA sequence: TGTGCCAGCAGCTTGGCCGGTCGGGAGAGATTTAACTATGGCTACACCTTC.

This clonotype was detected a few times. The CDR3 nucleotides read TGTGCCAGCACTAGCTTTCCCGGGGACACCATATATTTT. Its protein is CASTSFPGDTIYF. The chain carries TRBV7-6 and TRBJ1-3; D not certain. CDR1 is SGHVS, CDR2 FNYEAQ, per germline. The CDR3 contains 13 residues. The V end lost 7 bases, the J end lost 8 bases, and 15 bases lay between the germline ends.

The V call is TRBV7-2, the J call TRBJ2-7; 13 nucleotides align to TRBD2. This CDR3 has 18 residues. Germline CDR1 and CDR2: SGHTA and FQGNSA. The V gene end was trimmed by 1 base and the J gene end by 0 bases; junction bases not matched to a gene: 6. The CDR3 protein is CASSLVWTSGGSSYEQYF. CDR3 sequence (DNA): TGTGCCAGCAGCTTAGTGTGGACTAGCGGGGGAAGCTCCTACGAGCAGTACTTC.

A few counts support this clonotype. CDR3 DNA: TGTGCCAGCACCCAAGAGACTGGTAGCAATCAGCCCCAGCATTTT. It specifies CASTQETGSNQPQHF. This chain joins TRBV12-3 or TRBV12-4 and TRBJ1-5; no reliable D call. Between the trimmed V and J ends, which lost 7 bases and 0 bases, there was a span of 13 bases. This CDR3 comprises 15 residues.

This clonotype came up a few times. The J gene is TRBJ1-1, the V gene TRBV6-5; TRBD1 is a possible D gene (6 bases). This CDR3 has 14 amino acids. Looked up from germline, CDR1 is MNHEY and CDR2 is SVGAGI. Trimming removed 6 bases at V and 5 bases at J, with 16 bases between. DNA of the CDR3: TGTGCCAGCAGAGATCGACAGGAGGGGACTGAAGCTTTCTTT. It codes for CASRDRQEGTEAFF.